This TCR beta chain was documented in a study of control samples from healthy donors and cancer patients. This CDR3 has 17 amino acids. Method: immunoSEQ multiplex PCR; TCRdb's copy keeps in-frame clones and lacks some. This sample yields tens of thousands of clones, of which roughly 89% are seen a single time; under 10% belongs to the top ten. The sample comprised PBMCs. V usage is TRBV21-1 and J usage is TRBJ2-5; TRBD2 is the table's D call, not checked against the DNA. TRBV21-1 is a documented pseudogene. This clonotype originated in a woman between 45 and 60 years old with colorectal cancer. The CDR3 region is CASSNQRTSGTQETQYF. The CDR3 DNA reads TGTGCCAGCAGCAATCAGAGGACTAGCGGAACTCAAGAGACCCAGTACTTC.